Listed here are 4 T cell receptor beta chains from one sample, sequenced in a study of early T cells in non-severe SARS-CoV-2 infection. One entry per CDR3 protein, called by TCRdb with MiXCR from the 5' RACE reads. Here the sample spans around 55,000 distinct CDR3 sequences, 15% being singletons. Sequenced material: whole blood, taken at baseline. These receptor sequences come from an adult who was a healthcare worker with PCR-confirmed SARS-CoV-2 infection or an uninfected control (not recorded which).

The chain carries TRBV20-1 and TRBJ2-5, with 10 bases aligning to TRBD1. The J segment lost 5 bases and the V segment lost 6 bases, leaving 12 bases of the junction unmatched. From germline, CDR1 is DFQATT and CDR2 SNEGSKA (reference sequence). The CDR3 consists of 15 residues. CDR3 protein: CSAREGQGFVETQYF. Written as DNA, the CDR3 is TGCAGTGCCCGGGAGGGACAGGGGTTTGTGGAGACCCAGTACTTC.

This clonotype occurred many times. As DNA, the CDR3 is TGTGTCGTGGGAGGGCCGATGGTTACGCAGTATTTT. This gives the protein CVVGGPMVTQYF. This chain uses TRBV28 with TRBJ2-3, with 7 positions matching TRBD2. The V gene's germline CDR1 is MDHEN and CDR2 SYDVKM. The CDR3 sequence is 12 residues long.

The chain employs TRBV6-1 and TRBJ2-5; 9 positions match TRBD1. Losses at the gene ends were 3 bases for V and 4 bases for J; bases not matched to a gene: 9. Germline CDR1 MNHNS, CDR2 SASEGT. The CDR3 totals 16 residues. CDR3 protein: CASSEGKTGGVETQYF. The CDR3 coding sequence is TGTGCCAGCAGTGAGGGAAAGACAGGGGGTGTAGAGACCCAGTACTTC.

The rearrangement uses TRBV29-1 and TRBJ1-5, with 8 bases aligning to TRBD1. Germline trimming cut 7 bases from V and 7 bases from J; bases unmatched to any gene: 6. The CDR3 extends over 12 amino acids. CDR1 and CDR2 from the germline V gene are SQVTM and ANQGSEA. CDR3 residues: CSADRGRQPQHF. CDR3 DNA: TGCAGCGCCGACAGGGGAAGACAGCCCCAGCATTTT.